This T cell receptor beta chain was identified in a study of response to subunit inactivated influenza vaccine (dated by TCRdb to the late 2010s). Concerning the study at large: Deep quantitative T cell receptor repertoire profiling was used in the study to track responses to a trivalent subunit inactivated influenza vaccine. The paper's findings and limits, for the study overall: According to the authors, only a limited number of new T cells may be recruited by each seasonal influenza vaccination.

This clonotype turned up a few times. No antigen is known for it. Base qualities are missing; no much larger clone stands one base away. Preparation of the library involved RT-PCR. Sequencing was carried out with an Illumina HiSeq 2500. TCRdb handled the public reads itself, with Q25 trimming in fastp and clone calling in MiXCR, and kept productive beta chains. One record per CDR3 amino acid sequence lists the most common genes and DNA. The table for this sample lists 600,000 to 700,000 distinct CDR3 sequences; about 15% of them were counted only once. The ten largest make up approximately 7.6% of the sample. Measured from the cysteine to the phenylalanine, the CDR3 is 13 residues long. This entry keeps only the CDR3 DNA: 39 bases, framed from base 1. CDR1 SEHNR and CDR2 FQNEAQ are derived from the germline V gene (reference sequence). The V and J ends are trimmed by 4 bases and 6 bases, leaving 13 bases between them.

The sequence is built from TRBV7-9 and TRBJ2-7; a weak D assignment points to TRBD1 (6 bases agree). The sequence derives from a man in his fifties or sixties who received an inactivated influenza vaccine. Donor details come from another sample of the same person, matched by shared clones. The sample was PBMCs from blood, taken around two weeks before vaccination. The DNA sequence reads TGTGCCAGCAGCTACAGGGCGCGCGGCGAGCAGTACTTC. Translated, this is CASSYRARGEQYF.